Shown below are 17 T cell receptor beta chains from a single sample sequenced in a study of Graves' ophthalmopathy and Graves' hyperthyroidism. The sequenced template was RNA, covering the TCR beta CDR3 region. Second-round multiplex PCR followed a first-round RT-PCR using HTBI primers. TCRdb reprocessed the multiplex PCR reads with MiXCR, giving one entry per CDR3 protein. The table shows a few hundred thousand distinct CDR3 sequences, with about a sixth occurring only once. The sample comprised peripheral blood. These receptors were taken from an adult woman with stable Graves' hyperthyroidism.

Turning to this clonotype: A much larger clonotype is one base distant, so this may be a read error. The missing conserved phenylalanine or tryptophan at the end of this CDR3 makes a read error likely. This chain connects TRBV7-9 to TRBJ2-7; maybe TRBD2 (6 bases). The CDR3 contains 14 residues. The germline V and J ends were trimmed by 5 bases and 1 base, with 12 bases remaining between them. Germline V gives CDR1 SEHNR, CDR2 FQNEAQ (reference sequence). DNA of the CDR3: TGTGCCAGCAGCCTAACGGAGGGGTCCTACGAGCAGTACTAC. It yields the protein CASSLTEGSYEQYY.

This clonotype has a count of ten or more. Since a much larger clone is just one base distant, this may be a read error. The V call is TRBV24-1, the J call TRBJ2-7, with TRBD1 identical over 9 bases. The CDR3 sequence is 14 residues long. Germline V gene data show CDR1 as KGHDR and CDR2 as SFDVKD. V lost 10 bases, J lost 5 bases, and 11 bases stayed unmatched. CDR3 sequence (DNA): TGTGCCACAGCAGCCGGGACAGGGTATAACGAGCAGTACTTC. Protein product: CATAAGTGYNEQYF.

For the CDR3, the DNA is TGTGCCAGCAGCCCATCCCCTAGGGGTTATGGCTACACCTTC. Translating gives CASSPSPRGYGYTF. The gene calls are TRBV12-3 or TRBV12-4 and TRBJ1-2; D is perhaps TRBD1 (5 bases). This CDR3 has 14 amino acids. Trimming left V 6 bases short and J 5 bases short, with 16 bases between.

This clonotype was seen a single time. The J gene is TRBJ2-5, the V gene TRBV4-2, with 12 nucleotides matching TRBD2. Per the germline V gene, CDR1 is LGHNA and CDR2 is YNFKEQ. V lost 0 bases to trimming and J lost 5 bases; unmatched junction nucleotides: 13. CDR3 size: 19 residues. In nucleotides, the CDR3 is TGTGCCAGCAGCCAAGATGGTGGACTAGCGGGACAGCGCATGGAGACCCAGTACTTC. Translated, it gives CASSQDGGLAGQRMETQYF.

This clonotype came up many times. The CDR3 coding sequence is TGTGCCAGCAGAACCTGGGACACTGAAGCTTTCTTT. This sequence encodes CASRTWDTEAFF. This rearrangement joins TRBV6-2 or TRBV6-3 to TRBJ1-1; D call uncertain. CDR3 length: 12 residues. Trimming stripped 6 bases from V and 3 bases from J, with 8 bases between. CDR1 and CDR2 (germline): MNHEY, SVGEGT.

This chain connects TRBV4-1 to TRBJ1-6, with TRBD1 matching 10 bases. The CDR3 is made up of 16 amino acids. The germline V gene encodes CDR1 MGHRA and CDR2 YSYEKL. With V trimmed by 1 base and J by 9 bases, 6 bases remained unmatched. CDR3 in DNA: TGCGCCAGCAGCCAAGGCCCGACAGGGGGCTCTTCACCCCTCCACTTT. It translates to CASSQGPTGGSSPLHF.

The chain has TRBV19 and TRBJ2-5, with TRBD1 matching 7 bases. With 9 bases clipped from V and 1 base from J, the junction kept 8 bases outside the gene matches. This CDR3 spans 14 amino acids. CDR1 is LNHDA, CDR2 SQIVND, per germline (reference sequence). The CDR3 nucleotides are TGTGCCAGCCGCGGAGGACAGGCCCAAGAGACCCAGTACTTC. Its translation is CASRGGQAQETQYF.

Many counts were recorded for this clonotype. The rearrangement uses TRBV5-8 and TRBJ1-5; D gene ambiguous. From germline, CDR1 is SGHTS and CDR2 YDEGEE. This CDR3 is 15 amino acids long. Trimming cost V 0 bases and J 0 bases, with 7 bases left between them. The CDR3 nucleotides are TGTGCCAGCAGCTTGGTGCGGTTTAGCAATCAGCCCCAGCATTTT. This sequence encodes CASSLVRFSNQPQHF.

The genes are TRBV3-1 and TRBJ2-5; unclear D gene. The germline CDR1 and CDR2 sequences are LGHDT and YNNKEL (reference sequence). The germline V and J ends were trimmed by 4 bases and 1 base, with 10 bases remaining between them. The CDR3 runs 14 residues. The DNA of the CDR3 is TGTGCCAGCAGCCCCTCGGAGCGCCAAGAGACCCAGTACTTC. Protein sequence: CASSPSERQETQYF.

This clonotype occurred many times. For the CDR3, the DNA is TGTGCCAGCAGTTTGGACAGGGGGCTGGGAGAGACCCAGTACTTC. It is translated as CASSLDRGLGETQYF. J is TRBJ2-5 and V is TRBV7-2, with 11 bases matching TRBD1. Germline lookup yields CDR1 SGHTA and CDR2 FQGNSA. J gave up 4 bases and V 6 bases, and 7 bases lay outside the gene matches. The CDR3 is 15 residues long.

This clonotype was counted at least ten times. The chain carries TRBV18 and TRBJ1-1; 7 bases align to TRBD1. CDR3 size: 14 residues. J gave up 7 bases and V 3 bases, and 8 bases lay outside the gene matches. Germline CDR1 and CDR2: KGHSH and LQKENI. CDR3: CASSPTGSGGEAFF. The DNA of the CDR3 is TGTGCCAGCTCACCGACAGGGTCTGGGGGTGAAGCTTTCTTT.

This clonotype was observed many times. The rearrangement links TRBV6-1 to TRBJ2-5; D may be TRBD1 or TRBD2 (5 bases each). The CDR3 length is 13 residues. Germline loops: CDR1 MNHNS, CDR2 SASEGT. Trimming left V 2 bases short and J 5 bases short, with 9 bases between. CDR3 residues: CASSEYGGETQYF. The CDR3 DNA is TGTGCCAGCAGTGAATATGGGGGTGAGACCCAGTACTTC.

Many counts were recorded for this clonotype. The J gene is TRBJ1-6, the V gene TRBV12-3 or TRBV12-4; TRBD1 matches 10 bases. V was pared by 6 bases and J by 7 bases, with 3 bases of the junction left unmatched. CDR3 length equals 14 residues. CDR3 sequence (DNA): TGTGCCAGCAGGAGGACAGGGGGAAATTCACCCCTCCACTTT. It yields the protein CASRRTGGNSPLHF.

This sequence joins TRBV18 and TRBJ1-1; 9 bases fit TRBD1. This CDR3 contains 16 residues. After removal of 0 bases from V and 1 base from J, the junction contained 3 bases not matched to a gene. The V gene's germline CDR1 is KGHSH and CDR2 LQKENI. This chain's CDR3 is CASSPPQGAENTEAFF. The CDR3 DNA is TGTGCCAGCTCACCACCACAGGGGGCGGAGAACACTGAAGCTTTCTTT.

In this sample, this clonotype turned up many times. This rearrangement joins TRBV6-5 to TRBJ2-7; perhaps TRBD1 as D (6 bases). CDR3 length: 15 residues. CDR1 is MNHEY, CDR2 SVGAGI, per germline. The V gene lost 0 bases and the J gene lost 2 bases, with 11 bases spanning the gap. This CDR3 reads CASSYSTQGTYEQYF. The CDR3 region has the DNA TGTGCCAGCAGTTACTCGACACAGGGCACCTACGAGCAGTACTTC.

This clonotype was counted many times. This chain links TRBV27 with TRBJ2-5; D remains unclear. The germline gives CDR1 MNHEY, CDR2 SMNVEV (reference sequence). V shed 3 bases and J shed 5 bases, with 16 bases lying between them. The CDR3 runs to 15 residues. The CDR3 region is CASSLGSLSGETQYF. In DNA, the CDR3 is TGTGCCAGCAGTTTGGGTAGCTTATCCGGGGAGACCCAGTACTTC.

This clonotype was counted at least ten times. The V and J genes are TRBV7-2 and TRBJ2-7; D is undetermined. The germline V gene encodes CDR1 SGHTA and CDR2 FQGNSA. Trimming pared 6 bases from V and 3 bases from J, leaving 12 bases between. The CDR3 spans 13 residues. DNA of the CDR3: TGTGCCAGCAGGTTCGTGGGCAGCTACGAGCAGTACTTC. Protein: CASRFVGSYEQYF.